This T cell receptor beta chain derives from a study of blood T cell repertoires in COVID-19. Background on the study: T cells, B-cell-depleted T cells, or PBMCs supplied cDNA or gDNA.

Authors' data handling: Amplification of reference gene primers was used by the study to estimate nucleated cell counts. The table came from immunoSEQ multiplex PCR; TCRdb's copy has only in-frame clones and leaves some out. V and J calls and clone size come straight from that table; D and trimming were deduced from the DNA. Seen here are fewer than 150,000 clones, just over 75% observed once, and the top ten hold more than 10%. This CDR3 has 15 amino acids. Germline CDR1 is LGHDT and CDR2 is YNNKEL (reference sequence). The trim removed 4 bases at V and 5 bases at J, leaving 7 bases unmatched. Sequenced: peripheral blood. The source of this sequence is a human donor in a cohort sampled during active COVID-19. V and J are TRBV3-1 (or the pseudogene TRBV3-2) and TRBJ2-1; 8 positions match TRBD2. The DNA of the CDR3 is TGTGCCAGCAGCCCACGGGGGGGCACTAACAATGAGCAGTTCTTC. As protein: CASSPRGGTNNEQFF.